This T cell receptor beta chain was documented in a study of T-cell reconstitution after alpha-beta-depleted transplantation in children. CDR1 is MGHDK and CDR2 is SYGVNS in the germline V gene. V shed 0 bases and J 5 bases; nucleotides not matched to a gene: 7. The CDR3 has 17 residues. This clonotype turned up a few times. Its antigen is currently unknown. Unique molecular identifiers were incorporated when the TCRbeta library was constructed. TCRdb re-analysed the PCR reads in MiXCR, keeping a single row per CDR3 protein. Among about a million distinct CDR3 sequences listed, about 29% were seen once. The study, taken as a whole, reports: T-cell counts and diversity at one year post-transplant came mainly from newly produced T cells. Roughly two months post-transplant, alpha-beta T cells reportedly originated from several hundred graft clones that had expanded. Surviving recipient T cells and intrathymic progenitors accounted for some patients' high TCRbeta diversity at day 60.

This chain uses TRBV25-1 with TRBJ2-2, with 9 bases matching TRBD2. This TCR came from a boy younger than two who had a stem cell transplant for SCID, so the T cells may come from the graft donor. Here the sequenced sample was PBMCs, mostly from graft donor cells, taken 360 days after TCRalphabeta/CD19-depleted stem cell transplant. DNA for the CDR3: TGTGCCAGCAGTGAATATCCAGCGGGGGGTGGAACCGGGGAGCTGTTTTTT. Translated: CASSEYPAGGGTGELFF.